A single sample is the source of the 4 T cell receptor beta chains below, sequenced in a study of cytomegalovirus exposure and HLA in healthy donors. PCR amplification relied on 60 Vbeta primers (plus 13 Jbeta primers). Sequencing was performed with immunoSEQ multiplex PCR; in TCRdb, only in-frame clones are kept and a portion is missing. The profile covers about 95,000 clones, with approximately 77% appearing a single time and roughly 5% taken by the ten largest. The sequencing sample was made of PBMCs. These receptors all stem from a woman aged 40 to 49 in good health and CMV-seronegative.

The sample holds a few counts of this clone. The identical CDR3 is also encoded by other nucleotide sequences in the sample. This sequence joins TRBV6-5 and TRBJ1-2, with TRBD1 matching 7 bases. The CDR3 totals 13 residues. J gave up 8 bases and V 5 bases, and 8 bases lay outside the gene matches. Germline V gene sequence: CDR1 MNHEY, CDR2 SVGAGI. This chain's CDR3 is CASSRTGRGGYTF. The CDR3 nucleotides read TGTGCCAGCAGTCGGACAGGACGAGGAGGCTACACCTTC.

The chain joins TRBV6-6 to TRBJ2-7; no reliable D call. Per germline, CDR1 MNHNY and CDR2 SVGAGI (reference sequence). This CDR3 has 13 amino acids. Trimming took off 7 bases at V and 2 bases at J, with 12 bases between the two ends. CDR3 in amino acids: CASTTRATYEQYF. The CDR3, as DNA: TGTGCCAGCACCACCCGAGCGACCTACGAGCAGTACTTC.

The J gene is TRBJ1-4, the V gene TRBV5-1; TRBD1 is a possible D gene (5 bases). With 5 bases removed from V and 6 bases from J, the gap between germline ends came to 14 bases. Germline values: CDR1 SGHRS, CDR2 YFSETQ. The CDR3 is 14 amino acids. CDR3 in amino acids: CASSPTGLYEKLFF. Written as DNA, the CDR3 is TGCGCCAGCAGTCCAACGGGACTCTATGAAAAACTGTTTTTT.

In DNA form, the CDR3 reads TGTGCCAGCAGTTTACGAGGAGAACGGTACGAGCAGTACTTC. This encodes CASSLRGERYEQYF. This chain uses TRBV27 with TRBJ2-7, with D uncertain. The CDR3 loop spans 14 amino acids. V lost 2 bases, J lost 4 bases, and 12 bases lay in between. Germline CDR1 and CDR2: MNHEY and SMNVEV (reference sequence).